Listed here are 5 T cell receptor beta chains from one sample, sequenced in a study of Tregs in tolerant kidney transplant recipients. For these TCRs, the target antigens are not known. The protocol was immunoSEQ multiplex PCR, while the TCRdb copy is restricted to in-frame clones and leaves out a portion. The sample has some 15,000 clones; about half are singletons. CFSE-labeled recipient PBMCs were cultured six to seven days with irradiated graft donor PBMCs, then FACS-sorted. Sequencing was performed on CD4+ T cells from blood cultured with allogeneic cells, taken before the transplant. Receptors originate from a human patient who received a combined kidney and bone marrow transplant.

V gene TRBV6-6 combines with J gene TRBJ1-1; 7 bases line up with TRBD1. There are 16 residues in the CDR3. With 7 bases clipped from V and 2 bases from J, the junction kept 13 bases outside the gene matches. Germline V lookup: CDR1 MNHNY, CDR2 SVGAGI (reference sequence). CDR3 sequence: CASNNPRGGLNTEAFF. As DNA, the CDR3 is TGTGCCAGCAATAACCCCCGAGGGGGCCTAAACACTGAAGCTTTCTTT.

CDR3 protein: CASKYSGALYGYTF. DNA of the CDR3: TGTGCCAGTAAATATTCAGGTGCACTCTATGGCTACACCTTC. The chain has TRBV28 and TRBJ1-2; D not resolved. The CDR3 consists of 14 residues. From germline, CDR1 is MDHEN and CDR2 SYDVKM. The ends were cut back, 9 bases at V and 4 bases at J, with 18 bases in the middle.

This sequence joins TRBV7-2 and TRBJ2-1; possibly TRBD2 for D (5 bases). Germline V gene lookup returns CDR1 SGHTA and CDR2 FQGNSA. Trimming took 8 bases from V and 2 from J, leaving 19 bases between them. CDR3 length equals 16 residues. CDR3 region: CASGLFGVGAYNEQFF. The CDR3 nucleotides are TGTGCCAGCGGCCTCTTCGGGGTGGGAGCCTACAATGAGCAGTTCTTC.

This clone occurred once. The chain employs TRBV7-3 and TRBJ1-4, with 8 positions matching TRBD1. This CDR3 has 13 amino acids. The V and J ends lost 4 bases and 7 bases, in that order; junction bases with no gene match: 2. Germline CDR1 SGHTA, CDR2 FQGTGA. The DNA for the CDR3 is TGTGCCAGCAGCTCTGGACAGGGTGAAAAACTGTTTTTT. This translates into CASSSGQGEKLFF.

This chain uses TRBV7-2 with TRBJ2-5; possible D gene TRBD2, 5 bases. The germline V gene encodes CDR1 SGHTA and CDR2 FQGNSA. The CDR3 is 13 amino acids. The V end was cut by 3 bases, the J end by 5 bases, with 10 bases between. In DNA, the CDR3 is TGTGCCAGCAGCTTTCTAGCTCGCGAGACCCAGTACTTC. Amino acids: CASSFLARETQYF. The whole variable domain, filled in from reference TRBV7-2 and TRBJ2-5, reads GAGVSQSPSNKVTEKGKDVELRCDPISGHTALYWYRQSLGQGLEFLIYFQGNSAPDKSGLPSDRFSAERTGGSVSTLTIQRTQQEDSAVYLCASSFLARETQYFGPGTRLLVL.